This T cell receptor beta chain comes out of a study of blood T cells in healthy people across ages (dated by TCRdb to between 2015 and 2016). Regarding the complete study: In model experiments, roughly one uniquely barcoded TCR beta cDNA molecule per two T cells was captured by template switching. Using the same blood draw, the study looked at two additional independent replicas of 1 million unique cDNA reads for two donors, one aged 18 to 30 and the other aged 80 or older. The donors were divided into four age groups: young (average approximately 16 years), middle-aged (roughly 42), aged (roughly 66) and long-lived (around 80). Using deep sequencing normalized with unique cDNA molecular identifiers, the study measured how TCR beta repertoire diversity changes with age. Donors of different ages were randomly distributed across sequencing lanes to avoid experimental bias.

General findings and caveats noted by the study authors: The percentage of naive T cells measured by flow cytometry correlated strongly with observed TCR beta diversity. The CMV infection status of donors was not known, potentially confounding age-related changes in expanded clonotypes. Compared with the aged group, the long-lived group had more naive CD4+ T cells, fewer expanded clones and increased TCR diversity, suggesting age selection. Since profiling was done on bulk unsorted PBMCs, naive and antigen-experienced compartments could not be conclusively compared. Estimates of total diversity based on one million sequenced T cells were considered lower bounds and underestimates. As age increased, observed TCR beta diversity per million T cells dropped in a roughly linear way, and a significant reduction was already evident by age 40.

This clonotype turned up a few times. The target of this receptor is not known. One base away there is no much larger clone; base qualities are not given. The roughly 39 donors, aged about 6 to 95 years, were systemically healthy Caucasian individuals from Russia. Each donor gave around 9.5 milliliters of peripheral blood, collected into EDTA-treated Vacutainer tubes. Ficoll-Paque density-gradient centrifugation was used to isolate PBMCs, with at least 7 million obtained per sample. Total RNA, at least 6 micrograms per sample, was extracted from PBMCs with Trizol reagent. For every donor, flow cytometry on a PBMC aliquot measured the percentage of naive CD45RAhigh/CD27high T cells. Receptor libraries were prepared by 5' RACE. These reads were obtained on an Illumina HiSeq 2500. A second PCR of about 6 to 11 cycles was performed with a sample-barcoded 5' primer and a J-beta primer mix. A unique molecular identifier was introduced onto each TCR beta cDNA molecule by a template-switch 5' adaptor carrying 12 random nucleotides. At least 2.5 million CDR3-containing paired-end reads were obtained from each sample. All of the RNA was converted into first-strand cDNA using the Mint cDNA synthesis kit, with a TRBC-specific oligonucleotide serving as the primer. After uracil-DNA glycosylase treatment, a first 18-cycle PCR used universal primers M1SS and BC2_uni_R on all cDNA. The original pipeline was this. For normalization, 1 million high-quality reads, each with a distinct molecular identifier, were randomly selected from each sample. Reads with shared molecular identifiers were discarded instead of being binned into consensus sequences. MiTCR, set to a Q25 quality threshold and the strictest error-elimination algorithm, was used for CDR3 identification, clonotype clustering and error correction. A nonparametric unseen species model with Euler transformation was used to estimate a lower bound on total TCR beta diversity. TCRdb reworked the public reads: Q25 trimming with fastp, MiXCR clone assembly, productive beta chains retained. Each entry is one CDR3 protein sequence, shown with its most common DNA and genes. TCRdb, not the authors, supplied the V and J calls. The sample includes 1,500,000 or so distinct CDR3 sequences, with 55% to 75% observed a single time. The ten most abundant clones make up 5.5% to 8% of the sample.

This TCR was sampled from a young man in good health. The sample taken for sequencing was blood.

The CDR3 region has the sequence CASREGLADDTGELFF. The nucleotide sequence reads TGTGCCAGCAGGGAGGGACTAGCGGACGACACCGGGGAGCTGTTTTTT. The chain links TRBV12-3 or TRBV12-4 with TRBJ2-2; 11 middle bases align to TRBD2. The CDR3 runs 16 amino acids, cysteine and phenylalanine included. Only CDR3 DNA remains: 48 bases, in frame from the first base. Trimming accounts for 6 bases at V and 3 bases at J, while the number of junction bases matched to no gene is 6.